Following are 4 T cell receptor beta chains from one sample sequenced in a study of CD8+ T cells in alopecia areata. The authors extracted RNA and reverse transcribed it into cDNA as the sequencing template. Assay: immunoSEQ multiplex PCR; the TCRdb copy retains only in-frame clones and omits some. The sample consists of 98,000 or so clones, 45% to 70% of them appearing once. Sequenced sample: CD8+ T cells sorted from blood. The receptors were sampled from a human donor in good health.

This clone showed up just a few times. J is TRBJ1-6 and V is TRBV1. TRBV1 is labeled a pseudogene. The CDR3 length is 15 residues. CDR3 in amino acids: CTSRGSKPRGSPLHF. CDR3 in DNA: TGCACCAGCAGAGGGAGCAAACCACGGGGTTCACCCCTCCACTTT.

The rearrangement uses TRBV10-2 and TRBJ1-1, with D possibly TRBD1 on 6 matching bases. Germline CDR1 WSHSY, CDR2 SAAADI. The CDR3 runs to 13 residues. Deletions cut 5 bases from V and 5 bases from J, with 12 bases between. The CDR3 nucleotides read TGCGCCAGCAGTTCCGGGGGGGCAACTGAAGCTTTCTTT. Its translation: CASSSGGATEAFF.

This sequence joins TRBV2 and TRBJ2-6, with D perhaps matching TRBD1 (6 bases). Germline V gene sequence: CDR1 SNHLY, CDR2 FYNNEI. CDR3 length equals 19 residues. The V and J ends lost 7 bases and 0 bases respectively, with 22 bases between them. CDR3 amino acids: CASITSLAGDHSGANVLTF. The CDR3 DNA reads as TGTGCCAGCATCACCTCTCTGGCAGGGGACCACTCTGGGGCCAACGTCCTGACTTTC.

This chain uses TRBV5-6 with TRBJ1-5; 9 nucleotides agree with TRBD1. The ends lost 0 bases at V and 6 bases at J; junction bases unmatched: 4. This CDR3 has 15 amino acids. Germline V gene sequence: CDR1 SGHDT, CDR2 YYEEEE. Written as DNA, the CDR3 is TGTGCCAGCAGCTTGGGGACAGGGGCTAGTCAGCCCCAGCATTTT. It specifies CASSLGTGASQPQHF.